The table lists the clone carrying this T cell receptor beta chain with many counts. Its antigen is as yet unknown. The V end lost 6 bases, the J end lost 7 bases, and 12 bases lay between the germline ends. Germline CDR1 and CDR2: DFQATT and SNEGSKA (reference sequence). CDR3 size: 11 residues. The sample comes from a study of T-cell reconstitution after alpha-beta-depleted transplantation in children. Using unique molecular identifiers, the investigators prepared the TCRbeta library. Each CDR3 protein gets one entry after TCRdb re-called the PCR reads with MiXCR. The sample has some 220,000 distinct CDR3 sequences; approximately 11% are singletons. General observations from the study: After one year, T-cell counts and TCRbeta diversity mostly came from new T cells.

The rearrangement uses TRBV20-1 and TRBJ1-2; D remains unclear. This TCR derives from a child younger than two with acute myeloid leukemia, due to receive a stem cell transplant. Sequences were derived from PBMCs, sampled before TCRalphabeta/CD19-depleted stem cell transplant. Here the CDR3 reads CSAPLEVGYTF. The CDR3 coding sequence is TGCAGTGCGCCCCTCGAGGTTGGCTACACCTTC.